The 15 T cell receptor beta chains below all came from one sample that was sequenced in a study of blood T cells in healthy people across ages. A second about 6 to 11 cycle PCR used barcoded and J-beta primers. TCRdb processed the 5' RACE reads anew with MiXCR; each CDR3 protein has one entry. The sample has 790,000 or so distinct CDR3 sequences, roughly 56% seen once. Material: blood. The source is a man aged 40-49 years in good health.

V usage is TRBV9 and J usage is TRBJ2-7; D is tentatively TRBD1 or TRBD2 (6 bases each). Deletions cut 2 bases from V and 3 bases from J, with 15 bases between. CDR1 SGDLS and CDR2 YYNGEE come from the germline V gene. The CDR3 covers 15 residues. The CDR3: CASSVGGGEYYEQYF. DNA for the CDR3: TGTGCCAGCAGCGTGGGGGGCGGGGAATACTACGAGCAGTACTTC.

Details on this clonotype: A much larger clone is a single base away; this may be a read error. This chain uses TRBV12-3 or TRBV12-4 with TRBJ2-1, with D tentatively TRBD2 (5 bases). This CDR3 is 16 amino acids long. The CDR3 DNA follows: TGTGCCAGAAGTTTCCTGGGCGCGGGTTCCTACAATGAGCAGTTCTTC. The encoded protein is CARSFLGAGSYNEQFF.

The chain recombines TRBV9 with TRBJ2-3, with a tentative D call TRBD2 (6 bases). V lost 3 bases, J lost 6 bases, and 14 bases lay in between. The CDR3 loop spans 14 amino acids. From germline, CDR1 is SGDLS and CDR2 YYNGEE. CDR3 bases: TGTGCCAGCAGCGATAGCGGAGGCGCCGATACGCAGTATTTT. Its protein is CASSDSGGADTQYF.

This clonotype was detected only a few times. CDR3 sequence: CSAERQTYEQYF. The DNA of the CDR3 is TGCAGTGCTGAAAGACAAACCTACGAGCAGTACTTC. The chain uses TRBV20-1 and TRBJ2-4; D gene uncertain. The end of the DNA fits TRBJ2-7 better, so the J call may be wrong. The CDR3 has 12 residues. Germline lookup yields CDR1 DFQATT and CDR2 SNEGSKA (reference sequence).

The chain uses TRBV29-1 and TRBJ2-3; tentative D call: TRBD1 (5 bases). Deletions cut 1 base from V and 3 bases from J, with 14 bases between. The CDR3 runs to 15 residues. Germline V gene data show CDR1 as SQVTM and CDR2 as ANQGSEA. CDR3 sequence (DNA): TGCAGCGTTGAAGGTGATCAATCAGGGACAGATACGCAGTATTTT. Protein: CSVEGDQSGTDTQYF.

This chain uses TRBV27 with TRBJ2-7; a weak D match, TRBD2 (6 bases). The CDR3 spans 15 residues. From germline, CDR1 is MNHEY and CDR2 SMNVEV (reference sequence). V was trimmed by 7 bases and J by 0 bases, leaving 16 bases between them. CDR3 loop: CASKEGGPYSYEQYF. The CDR3 DNA follows: TGTGCCAGCAAGGAGGGCGGACCTTACTCCTACGAGCAGTACTTC.

V usage is TRBV20-1 and J usage is TRBJ2-1; D may be TRBD2 (5 bases). Germline CDR1 DFQATT, CDR2 SNEGSKA (reference sequence). The CDR3 loop spans 16 amino acids. The germline V and J ends were trimmed by 0 bases and 1 base, with 13 bases remaining between them. This CDR3 reads CSARDNSANSYNEQFF. Written as DNA, the CDR3 is TGCAGTGCTAGAGATAATAGCGCCAATTCCTACAATGAGCAGTTCTTC.

This clonotype was counted only a few times. V usage is TRBV29-1 and J usage is TRBJ2-3; the match to TRBD2 covers 11 bases. Germline V gene data show CDR1 as SQVTM and CDR2 as ANQGSEA. Germline trimming cut 3 bases from V and 1 base from J; bases unmatched to any gene: 9. The CDR3 consists of 17 residues. The CDR3 sequence: CSVEGLAGGGGTDTQYF. CDR3 coding DNA: TGCAGCGTTGAGGGTCTAGCGGGAGGTGGAGGCACAGATACGCAGTATTTT.

The chain is built from TRBV7-9 and TRBJ2-7, with TRBD1 matching 7 bases. The CDR3 consists of 15 residues. V lost 4 bases, J lost 3 bases, and 9 bases stayed unmatched. The germline gives CDR1 SEHNR, CDR2 FQNEAQ (reference sequence). The CDR3 loop is CASSSVTGTVYEQYF. Written as DNA, the CDR3 is TGTGCCAGCAGCTCCGTGACAGGGACCGTCTACGAGCAGTACTTC.

The rearrangement uses TRBV15 and TRBJ1-1; D gene unclear. CDR1 is LNHNV, CDR2 YYDKDF, per germline (reference sequence). The CDR3 has 12 residues. V lost 2 bases and J 7 bases, leaving 8 bases between the germline ends. The CDR3 region is CATSRINFEAFF. DNA of the CDR3: TGTGCCACCAGCAGAATCAATTTTGAAGCTTTCTTT.

The CDR3 region has the DNA TGTGCCAGCAGCGGGACTACGCGGCATGAGCAGTTCTTC. Protein product: CASSGTTRHEQFF. The chain employs TRBV5-5 and TRBJ2-1, with 7 bases that match TRBD2. Germline CDR1 is SGHKS and CDR2 is YYEKEE (reference sequence). The trim removed 4 bases at V and 8 bases at J, leaving 6 bases unmatched. The CDR3 covers 13 residues.

This clonotype was seen more than once but under ten times. The chain uses TRBV12-3 or TRBV12-4 and TRBJ2-3, with 9 positions matching TRBD1. Trimming cost V 5 bases and J 2 bases; bases outside gene matches: 8. The CDR3 consists of 16 residues. CDR3 loop: CASSALGQGTTDTQYF. CDR3 DNA: TGTGCCAGCAGTGCTTTAGGACAGGGGACCACAGATACGCAGTATTTT.

DNA for the CDR3: TGTGCCAGCACCCTAGCGGGAGGCACAGATACGCAGTATTTT. It codes for CASTLAGGTDTQYF. The rearrangement links TRBV6-6 to TRBJ2-3; 10 nucleotides line up with TRBD2. The germline V gene has CDR1 MNHNY and CDR2 SVGAGI (reference sequence). J gave up 1 base and V 7 bases, and 2 bases lay outside the gene matches. The CDR3 has 14 residues.

This chain joins TRBV7-3 and TRBJ2-5, with D perhaps matching TRBD1 (5 bases). The CDR3 totals 17 residues. Trimming stripped 5 bases from V and 3 bases from J, with 22 bases between. CDR1 is SGHTA and CDR2 is FQGTGA in the germline V gene. The CDR3 region has the DNA TGTGCCAGCAGCCCCAGCGCCGGACATCGGACCAAAGAGACCCAGTACTTC. Encoded protein: CASSPSAGHRTKETQYF.

V is TRBV7-9 and J is TRBJ2-5; D may be TRBD1 (5 bases). Germline CDR1 SEHNR, CDR2 FQNEAQ (reference sequence). Trimming took off 0 bases at V and 1 base at J, with 12 bases between the two ends. The CDR3 is 16 amino acids. DNA of the CDR3: TGTGCCAGCAGCTTAGCAGGCCAGGGTCTCCAAGAGACCCAGTACTTC. Its translation is CASSLAGQGLQETQYF.